The 31 T cell receptor beta chains reported below all come from one sample, sequenced in a study of OX40 agonist ivuxolimab in advanced cancers. The library relied on the immunoSEQ multiplex PCR assay. TCRdb provides this immuneACCESS table in a form limited to in-frame rearrangements. Some clones are lacking; in checked studies, under half of them reflect an unresolved V gene, and why the rest are absent is not known. This sample holds some 65,000 clones; roughly 73% were observed only once. Together, the top ten hold 1.6% of the sample. The sequencing used CD4+ or CD8+ T cells sorted from blood, collected in a trial of the OX40 agonist ivuxolimab. These receptors came from an adult with an advanced solid tumor such as melanoma, head and neck, liver or kidney cancer.

CDR3 residues: CASSVGTISGNTIYF. The CDR3 bases are TGTGCCAGCAGCGTTGGGACAATCTCTGGAAACACCATATATTTT. The rearrangement joins TRBV9 to TRBJ1-3; weak D call: TRBD1 (6 bases). Germline V CDR1 and CDR2: SGDLS, YYNGEE. Trimming took 2 bases from V and 0 from J, leaving 9 bases between them. The CDR3 runs to 15 residues.

The chain links TRBV27 to TRBJ2-7; 9 nucleotides align to TRBD2. Germline CDR1 reads MNHEY; CDR2 reads SMNVEV (reference sequence). Trimming cost V 6 bases and J 1 base; bases outside gene matches: 1. The CDR3 totals 13 residues. The CDR3 nucleotides are TGTGCCAGCAGCCTAGCGGGATCCTACGAGCAGTACTTC. This gives the protein CASSLAGSYEQYF.

This clone was recorded only once. The J gene is TRBJ2-5, the V gene TRBV30; D is perhaps TRBD1 or TRBD2 (6 bases each). The CDR3 is 15 amino acids. The V end lost 3 bases, the J end lost 4 bases, and 18 bases lay between the germline ends. Germline V CDR1 and CDR2: GTSNPN, SVGIG (reference sequence). CDR3: CAWRVGGSPAETQYF. For the CDR3, the DNA is TGTGCCTGGAGAGTGGGGGGCAGCCCGGCAGAGACCCAGTACTTC.

The chain links TRBV7-2 to TRBJ2-1, with 12 bases aligning to TRBD2. Germline V CDR1 and CDR2: SGHTA, FQGNSA. This CDR3 has 15 amino acids. V trimming: 4 bases; J trimming: 7 bases; junction bases outside the gene matches: 5. The CDR3 region is CASSWTSGAQNEQFF. CDR3 sequence (DNA): TGTGCCAGCAGCTGGACTAGCGGGGCGCAAAATGAGCAGTTCTTC. The full variable domain, rest sourced from reference TRBV7-2 and TRBJ2-1, is GAGVSQSPSNKVTEKGKDVELRCDPISGHTALYWYRQSLGQGLEFLIYFQGNSAPDKSGLPSDRFSAERTGGSVSTLTIQRTQQEDSAVYLCASSWTSGAQNEQFFGPGTRLTVL.

The chain is built from TRBV2 and TRBJ2-7, with TRBD2 matching 10 bases. The CDR3 consists of 15 residues. Germline V gene sequence: CDR1 SNHLY, CDR2 FYNNEI. After removal of 1 base from V and 2 bases from J, the junction contained 2 bases not matched to a gene. The CDR3 loop is CASSEGGTSAYEQYF. The DNA for the CDR3 is TGTGCCAGCAGTGAAGGGGGGACTAGCGCCTACGAGCAGTACTTC.

The chain employs TRBV7-2 and TRBJ1-1; no reliable D call. Germline CDR1 and CDR2: SGHTA and FQGNSA. V lost 1 base and J lost 1, with 10 bases in between. CDR3 size: 15 residues. The CDR3 loop is CASSLGQTGNTEAFF. CDR3 sequence (DNA): TGTGCCAGCAGCTTAGGGCAGACCGGGAACACTGAAGCTTTCTTT.

The chain carries TRBV6-5 and TRBJ1-5; D possibly corresponds to TRBD1 (6 bases). CDR1 and CDR2 from the germline V gene are MNHEY and SVGAGI. V gave up 4 bases and J gave up 4 bases, with 11 bases separating them. The CDR3 has 14 residues. CDR3 nucleotides: TGTGCCAGCAGTTTTTCACAGGGAAATCAGCCCCAGCATTTT. Amino acids: CASSFSQGNQPQHF.

The rearrangement uses TRBV5-1 and TRBJ2-5; perhaps D is TRBD1 or TRBD2 (5 bases each). Per germline, CDR1 SGHRS and CDR2 YFSETQ. This CDR3 comprises 14 residues. Trimming pared 0 bases from V and 5 bases from J, leaving 11 bases between. DNA for the CDR3: TGCGCCAGCAGCTTGGAGGGGACCGGGGAGACCCAGTACTTC. Translated: CASSLEGTGETQYF. Combining the CDR3 with reference TRBV5-1 and TRBJ2-5 gives the whole variable domain KAGVTQTPRYLIKTRGQQVTLSCSPISGHRSVSWYQQTPGQGLQFLFEYFSETQRNKGNFPGRFSGRQFSNSRSEMNVSTLELGDSALYLCASSLEGTGETQYFGPGTRLLVL.

CDR3: CASSPQMDGTINYGYTF. CDR3 nucleotides: TGTGCCAGCTCACCACAAATGGACGGGACCATTAACTATGGCTACACCTTC. The J gene is TRBJ1-2, the V gene TRBV18; the D gene is possibly TRBD1 (5 bases). The CDR3 spans 17 residues. V gave up 1 base and J gave up 1 base, with 16 bases separating them. Per the germline V gene, CDR1 is KGHSH and CDR2 is LQKENI.

V is TRBV29-1 and J is TRBJ2-5, with TRBD1 matching 11 bases. V lost 5 bases and J lost 4; bases outside the gene matches: 3. Germline assignment: CDR1 SQVTM and CDR2 ANQGSEA. The CDR3 length is 13 residues. The CDR3 DNA is TGCAGCGTTCGAGGACAGGGGGCAGAGACCCAGTACTTC. Amino acid sequence: CSVRGQGAETQYF.

This rearrangement joins TRBV7-5 to TRBJ2-7; the listed D gene, TRBD1, was not tested against the DNA. TRBV7-5 is termed a pseudogene. The CDR3 extends over 13 amino acids. CDR3 in DNA: TGTGCCAGCAGCCCAGGGGGCGCGGACGAGCAGTACTTC. Protein sequence: CASSPGGADEQYF.

The chain employs TRBV5-8 and TRBJ2-1, with 14 positions matching TRBD2. This CDR3 is built from 16 residues. CDR1 and CDR2 from the germline V gene are SGHTS and YDEGEE. Trimming at V came to 10 bases and at J to 3 bases, leaving 9 bases not matched to a gene. The CDR3 here is CAGGTSGRPNYNEQFF. In nucleotides, the CDR3 is TGTGCCGGTGGGACTAGCGGGAGACCAAACTACAATGAGCAGTTCTTC.

This chain's CDR3 is CASSLGQGAYEQYF. The DNA of the CDR3 is TGTGCCAGCAGCCTGGGACAGGGGGCATACGAGCAGTACTTC. The chain joins TRBV5-4 to TRBJ2-7; 12 nucleotides line up with TRBD1. CDR1 is SGHNT, CDR2 YYREEE, per germline (reference sequence). The ends lost 4 bases at V and 4 bases at J; junction bases unmatched: 3. The CDR3 has 14 residues.

This clone was detected once. V and J are TRBV6-1 and TRBJ2-7; D is perhaps TRBD1 (5 bases). CDR3 length equals 15 residues. CDR1 and CDR2 (germline): MNHNS, SASEGT. With 7 bases removed from V and 0 bases from J, the gap between germline ends came to 16 bases. CDR3 DNA sequence: TGTGCCAGCACTCCAGGGTTCCTGAGCTCCTACGAGCAGTACTTC. Amino acids: CASTPGFLSSYEQYF.

A single count supports this clone. The V and J genes are TRBV6-5 and TRBJ1-2; D is possibly TRBD1 (5 bases). With 11 bases removed from V and 7 bases from J, the gap between germline ends came to 17 bases. Germline loops: CDR1 MNHEY, CDR2 SVGAGI. The length of the CDR3 is 12 residues. The DNA for the CDR3 is TGTGCCTCTCGAGGGGAGCCGGGTGGCTACACCTTC. Translated: CASRGEPGGYTF.

The chain recombines TRBV28 with TRBJ2-5, with 10 positions matching TRBD1. The length of the CDR3 is 15 residues. Germline CDR1 is MDHEN and CDR2 is SYDVKM. Trimming at V came to 6 bases and at J to 5 bases, leaving 9 bases not matched to a gene. DNA for the CDR3: TGTGCCAGCAGCCCCTGGGACAGGGGAGGGGAGACCCAGTACTTC. This codes for CASSPWDRGGETQYF.

The V and J genes are TRBV27 and TRBJ1-3, with D maybe TRBD1 (6 bases). V lost 0 bases, J lost 3 bases, and 6 bases lay in between. There are 14 residues in the CDR3. The germline V gene has CDR1 MNHEY and CDR2 SMNVEV (reference sequence). The CDR3 nucleotides read TGTGCCAGCAGTTTATCAGGGGGTGGAAACACCATATATTTT. Encoded protein: CASSLSGGGNTIYF.

The V gene is TRBV6-5, the J gene TRBJ1-2, with 9 bases lining up with TRBD1. The CDR3 sequence is 13 residues long. The V gene's germline CDR1 is MNHEY and CDR2 SVGAGI. Trimming removed 6 bases from V and 4 bases from J; junction bases left unmatched: 3. The CDR3 reads CASSRDRVYGYTF. The CDR3 DNA reads TGTGCCAGCAGCCGGGACAGGGTCTATGGCTACACCTTC.

This chain joins TRBV13 and TRBJ2-3; 8 bases are shared with TRBD1. After removal of 2 bases from V and 6 bases from J, the junction contained 13 bases not matched to a gene. Germline CDR1 is PRHDT and CDR2 is FYEKMQ (reference sequence). The CDR3 consists of 17 residues. This CDR3 is CASSLKFGQGSSDTQYF. CDR3 nucleotides: TGTGCCAGCAGCTTAAAATTCGGACAGGGCTCGTCCGATACGCAGTATTTT.

The chain joins TRBV13 to TRBJ2-1; the match to TRBD2 covers 7 bases. J was trimmed by 4 bases and V by 3 bases; bases with no gene match: 15. This CDR3 is built from 18 residues. The germline gives CDR1 PRHDT, CDR2 FYEKMQ (reference sequence). CDR3 amino acids: CASSFRTGGPTFYNEQFF. CDR3 coding DNA: TGTGCCAGCAGCTTTCGTACGGGAGGCCCAACCTTTTACAATGAGCAGTTCTTC.

The chain combines TRBV7-9 with TRBJ1-1; the match to TRBD1 covers 9 bases. Germline CDR1 and CDR2: SEHNR and FQNEAQ (reference sequence). This CDR3 region has 13 residues. After removal of 9 bases from V and 5 bases from J, the junction contained 7 bases not matched to a gene. The CDR3 DNA sequence: TGTGCCAGTACACCGGGACAGGGAACTGAAGCTTTCTTT. It translates to CASTPGQGTEAFF.

In this sample, this clone turned up a few times. J is TRBJ1-6 and V is TRBV18, with a weak D call TRBD1 (6 bases). The germline CDR1 and CDR2 sequences are KGHSH and LQKENI. The CDR3 runs to 15 residues. The germline V and J ends were trimmed by 4 bases and 5 bases, with 12 bases remaining between them. The CDR3 DNA follows: TGTGCCAGCTCACAGGGCTGGACAGATAATTCACCCCTCCACTTT. It translates to CASSQGWTDNSPLHF.

The chain is built from TRBV5-8 and TRBJ2-5; perhaps TRBD1 as D (6 bases). The germline V gene encodes CDR1 SGHTS and CDR2 YDEGEE. V was pared by 0 bases and J by 2 bases, with 14 bases between. The CDR3 has 16 residues. CDR3 region: CASSLVWTAVQETQYF. The CDR3 nucleotides read TGTGCCAGCAGCTTGGTTTGGACAGCAGTACAAGAGACCCAGTACTTC.

The chain has TRBV6-1 and TRBJ2-1; D not certain. The V end lost 4 bases, the J end lost 0 bases, and 10 bases lay between the germline ends. CDR3 size: 15 residues. Germline V gene lookup returns CDR1 MNHNS and CDR2 SASEGT. CDR3 in amino acids: CASSASGRSYNEQFF. CDR3 bases: TGTGCCAGCAGTGCGTCCGGGCGCTCCTACAATGAGCAGTTCTTC.

Worth noting for this clone: Sequence at one end of the junction differs from germline and may be a read error. The rearrangement links TRBV30 to TRBJ1-2, with D unclear. This CDR3 is 15 amino acids long. Germline CDR1 is GTSNPN and CDR2 is SVGIG (reference sequence). This CDR3 reads CAWSLGSVTNYGHTF. The DNA for the CDR3 is TGTGCCTGGAGTCTGGGGTCAGTAACTAACTATGGCCACACCTTC.

The genes are TRBV28 and TRBJ2-6, with 8 bases that match TRBD1. From germline, CDR1 is MDHEN and CDR2 SYDVKM. The V and J ends lost 6 bases and 2 bases, in that order; junction bases with no gene match: 3. This CDR3 comprises 15 residues. The CDR3 DNA reads TGTGCCAGCAGCTCAGGGGGCGCTGGGGCCAACGTCCTGACTTTC. Its translation: CASSSGGAGANVLTF.

The J gene is TRBJ2-4, the V gene TRBV11-3; TRBD1 matches 9 bases. Germline CDR1 and CDR2: SGHNT and YENEEA. The CDR3 runs 13 residues. The V and J ends lost 1 base and 14 bases, in that order; junction bases with no gene match: 6. The CDR3 spells CASSLGGTGKKYF. DNA of the CDR3: TGTGCCAGCAGCTTAGGTGGGACAGGGAAAAAGTACTTC.

The chain combines TRBV2 with TRBJ2-2, with TRBD1 as a possible D gene (5 bases). Germline V lookup: CDR1 SNHLY, CDR2 FYNNEI. The ends were cut back, 8 bases at V and 4 bases at J, with 11 bases in the middle. The CDR3 spans 13 residues. The CDR3 protein is CASAQGGTGELFF. The DNA of the CDR3 is TGTGCCAGCGCGCAGGGTGGCACCGGGGAGCTGTTTTTT.

The V gene is TRBV7-3, the J gene TRBJ1-1; no definite D call. Germline-derived CDR1 and CDR2 are SGHTA and FQGTGA. This CDR3 has 14 residues. With 4 bases removed from V and 1 base from J, the gap between germline ends came to 10 bases. The CDR3 reads CASSSSRTNTEAFF. The CDR3 DNA reads as TGTGCCAGCAGCTCTTCCCGGACGAACACTGAAGCTTTCTTT.

The chain has TRBV2 and TRBJ1-2, with TRBD1 matching 10 bases. Germline CDR1 and CDR2: SNHLY and FYNNEI. J lost 6 bases, V lost 5 bases, and 12 bases had no gene match. This CDR3 is built from 16 residues. CDR3 sequence: CASSLIGTGVAHGYTF. The CDR3 nucleotides are TGTGCCAGCAGTCTCATCGGGACAGGGGTCGCGCATGGCTACACCTTC.

The rearrangement links TRBV12-5 to TRBJ2-2; D call uncertain. The CDR3 consists of 12 residues. The germline V and J ends were trimmed by 0 bases and 7 bases, with 3 bases remaining between them. The germline V gene has CDR1 LGHNT and CDR2 FRNRAP. CDR3 nucleotides: TGTGCTAGTGGTTTGGTGGGCGGGGAGCTGTTTTTT. This codes for CASGLVGGELFF.